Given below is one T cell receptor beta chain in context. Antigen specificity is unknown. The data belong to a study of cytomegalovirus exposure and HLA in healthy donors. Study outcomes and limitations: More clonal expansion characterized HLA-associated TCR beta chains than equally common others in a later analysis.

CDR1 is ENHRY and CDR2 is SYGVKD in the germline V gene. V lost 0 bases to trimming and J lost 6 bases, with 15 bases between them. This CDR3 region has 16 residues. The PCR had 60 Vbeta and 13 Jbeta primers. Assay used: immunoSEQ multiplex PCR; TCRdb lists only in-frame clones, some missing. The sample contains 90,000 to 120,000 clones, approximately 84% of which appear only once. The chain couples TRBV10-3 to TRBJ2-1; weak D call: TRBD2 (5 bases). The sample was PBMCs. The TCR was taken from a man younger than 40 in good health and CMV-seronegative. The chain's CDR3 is CAISESGLSGLNEQFF. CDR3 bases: TGTGCCATCAGTGAGTCGGGTTTATCCGGACTCAATGAGCAGTTCTTC.